The text below deals with one T cell receptor beta chain. These data are taken from a study of T cell responses to AZD1222 COVID-19 vaccine. The CDR3 extends over 13 amino acids. CDR1 and CDR2 from the germline V gene are SGHTA and FQGTGA. V was clipped by 3 bases and J by 7 bases; unmatched bases: 3. This table comes from immunoSEQ multiplex PCR, and its TCRdb copy is limited to in-frame clones, with some not included. This sample has 90,000 to 130,000 clones, with about 92% found just once. The specimen was peripheral blood, collected on day 0 of MenACWY control vaccination. The chain links TRBV7-3 to TRBJ1-2; 9 bases are shared with TRBD1. This TCR was sampled from an adult in good health. CDR3 DNA sequence: TGTGCCAGCAGCTTTGGGACAGGGTTTGGCTACACCTTC. Residues: CASSFGTGFGYTF.